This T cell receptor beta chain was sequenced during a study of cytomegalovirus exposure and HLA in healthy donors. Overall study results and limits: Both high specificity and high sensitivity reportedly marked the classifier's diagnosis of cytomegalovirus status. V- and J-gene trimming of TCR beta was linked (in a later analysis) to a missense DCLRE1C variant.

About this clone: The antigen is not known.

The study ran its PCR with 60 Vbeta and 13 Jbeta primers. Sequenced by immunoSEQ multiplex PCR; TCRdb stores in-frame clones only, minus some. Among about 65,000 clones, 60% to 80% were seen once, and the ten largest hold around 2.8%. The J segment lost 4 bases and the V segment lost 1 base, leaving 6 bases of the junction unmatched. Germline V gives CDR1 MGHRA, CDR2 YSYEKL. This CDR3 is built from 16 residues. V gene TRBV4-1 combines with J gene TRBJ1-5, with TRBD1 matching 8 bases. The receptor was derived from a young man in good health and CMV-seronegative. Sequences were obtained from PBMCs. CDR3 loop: CASSQGTGRENQPQHF. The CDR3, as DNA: TGCGCCAGCAGCCAAGGGACAGGGAGGGAGAATCAGCCCCAGCATTTT.